This T cell receptor (beta chain) stems from a study of blood T cell repertoires in COVID-19. In the study overall: Acute-phase and convalescent COVID-19 samples originated in the United States, Italy and Spain. In each case, the material was cDNA or gDNA derived from T cells, B-cell-depleted T cells, or PBMCs.

Measured with immunoSEQ multiplex PCR; TCRdb has only the in-frame clones, and not every one. The table includes around 63,000 clones, approximately 77% detected once. Trimming took 4 bases from V and 3 from J; bases not matched to a gene: 5. Per germline, CDR1 LNHDA and CDR2 SQIVND (reference sequence). CDR3 length: 14 residues. This clone has only a few counts. The specimen was peripheral blood. The sequence was collected from a woman aged 70-85 years with COVID-19, enrolled during active disease. The chain has TRBV19 and TRBJ2-5, with 7 bases aligning to TRBD1. Here the CDR3 reads CASSKDRRKETQYF. CDR3 bases: TGTGCCAGTAGTAAGGACAGGAGAAAAGAGACCCAGTACTTC.